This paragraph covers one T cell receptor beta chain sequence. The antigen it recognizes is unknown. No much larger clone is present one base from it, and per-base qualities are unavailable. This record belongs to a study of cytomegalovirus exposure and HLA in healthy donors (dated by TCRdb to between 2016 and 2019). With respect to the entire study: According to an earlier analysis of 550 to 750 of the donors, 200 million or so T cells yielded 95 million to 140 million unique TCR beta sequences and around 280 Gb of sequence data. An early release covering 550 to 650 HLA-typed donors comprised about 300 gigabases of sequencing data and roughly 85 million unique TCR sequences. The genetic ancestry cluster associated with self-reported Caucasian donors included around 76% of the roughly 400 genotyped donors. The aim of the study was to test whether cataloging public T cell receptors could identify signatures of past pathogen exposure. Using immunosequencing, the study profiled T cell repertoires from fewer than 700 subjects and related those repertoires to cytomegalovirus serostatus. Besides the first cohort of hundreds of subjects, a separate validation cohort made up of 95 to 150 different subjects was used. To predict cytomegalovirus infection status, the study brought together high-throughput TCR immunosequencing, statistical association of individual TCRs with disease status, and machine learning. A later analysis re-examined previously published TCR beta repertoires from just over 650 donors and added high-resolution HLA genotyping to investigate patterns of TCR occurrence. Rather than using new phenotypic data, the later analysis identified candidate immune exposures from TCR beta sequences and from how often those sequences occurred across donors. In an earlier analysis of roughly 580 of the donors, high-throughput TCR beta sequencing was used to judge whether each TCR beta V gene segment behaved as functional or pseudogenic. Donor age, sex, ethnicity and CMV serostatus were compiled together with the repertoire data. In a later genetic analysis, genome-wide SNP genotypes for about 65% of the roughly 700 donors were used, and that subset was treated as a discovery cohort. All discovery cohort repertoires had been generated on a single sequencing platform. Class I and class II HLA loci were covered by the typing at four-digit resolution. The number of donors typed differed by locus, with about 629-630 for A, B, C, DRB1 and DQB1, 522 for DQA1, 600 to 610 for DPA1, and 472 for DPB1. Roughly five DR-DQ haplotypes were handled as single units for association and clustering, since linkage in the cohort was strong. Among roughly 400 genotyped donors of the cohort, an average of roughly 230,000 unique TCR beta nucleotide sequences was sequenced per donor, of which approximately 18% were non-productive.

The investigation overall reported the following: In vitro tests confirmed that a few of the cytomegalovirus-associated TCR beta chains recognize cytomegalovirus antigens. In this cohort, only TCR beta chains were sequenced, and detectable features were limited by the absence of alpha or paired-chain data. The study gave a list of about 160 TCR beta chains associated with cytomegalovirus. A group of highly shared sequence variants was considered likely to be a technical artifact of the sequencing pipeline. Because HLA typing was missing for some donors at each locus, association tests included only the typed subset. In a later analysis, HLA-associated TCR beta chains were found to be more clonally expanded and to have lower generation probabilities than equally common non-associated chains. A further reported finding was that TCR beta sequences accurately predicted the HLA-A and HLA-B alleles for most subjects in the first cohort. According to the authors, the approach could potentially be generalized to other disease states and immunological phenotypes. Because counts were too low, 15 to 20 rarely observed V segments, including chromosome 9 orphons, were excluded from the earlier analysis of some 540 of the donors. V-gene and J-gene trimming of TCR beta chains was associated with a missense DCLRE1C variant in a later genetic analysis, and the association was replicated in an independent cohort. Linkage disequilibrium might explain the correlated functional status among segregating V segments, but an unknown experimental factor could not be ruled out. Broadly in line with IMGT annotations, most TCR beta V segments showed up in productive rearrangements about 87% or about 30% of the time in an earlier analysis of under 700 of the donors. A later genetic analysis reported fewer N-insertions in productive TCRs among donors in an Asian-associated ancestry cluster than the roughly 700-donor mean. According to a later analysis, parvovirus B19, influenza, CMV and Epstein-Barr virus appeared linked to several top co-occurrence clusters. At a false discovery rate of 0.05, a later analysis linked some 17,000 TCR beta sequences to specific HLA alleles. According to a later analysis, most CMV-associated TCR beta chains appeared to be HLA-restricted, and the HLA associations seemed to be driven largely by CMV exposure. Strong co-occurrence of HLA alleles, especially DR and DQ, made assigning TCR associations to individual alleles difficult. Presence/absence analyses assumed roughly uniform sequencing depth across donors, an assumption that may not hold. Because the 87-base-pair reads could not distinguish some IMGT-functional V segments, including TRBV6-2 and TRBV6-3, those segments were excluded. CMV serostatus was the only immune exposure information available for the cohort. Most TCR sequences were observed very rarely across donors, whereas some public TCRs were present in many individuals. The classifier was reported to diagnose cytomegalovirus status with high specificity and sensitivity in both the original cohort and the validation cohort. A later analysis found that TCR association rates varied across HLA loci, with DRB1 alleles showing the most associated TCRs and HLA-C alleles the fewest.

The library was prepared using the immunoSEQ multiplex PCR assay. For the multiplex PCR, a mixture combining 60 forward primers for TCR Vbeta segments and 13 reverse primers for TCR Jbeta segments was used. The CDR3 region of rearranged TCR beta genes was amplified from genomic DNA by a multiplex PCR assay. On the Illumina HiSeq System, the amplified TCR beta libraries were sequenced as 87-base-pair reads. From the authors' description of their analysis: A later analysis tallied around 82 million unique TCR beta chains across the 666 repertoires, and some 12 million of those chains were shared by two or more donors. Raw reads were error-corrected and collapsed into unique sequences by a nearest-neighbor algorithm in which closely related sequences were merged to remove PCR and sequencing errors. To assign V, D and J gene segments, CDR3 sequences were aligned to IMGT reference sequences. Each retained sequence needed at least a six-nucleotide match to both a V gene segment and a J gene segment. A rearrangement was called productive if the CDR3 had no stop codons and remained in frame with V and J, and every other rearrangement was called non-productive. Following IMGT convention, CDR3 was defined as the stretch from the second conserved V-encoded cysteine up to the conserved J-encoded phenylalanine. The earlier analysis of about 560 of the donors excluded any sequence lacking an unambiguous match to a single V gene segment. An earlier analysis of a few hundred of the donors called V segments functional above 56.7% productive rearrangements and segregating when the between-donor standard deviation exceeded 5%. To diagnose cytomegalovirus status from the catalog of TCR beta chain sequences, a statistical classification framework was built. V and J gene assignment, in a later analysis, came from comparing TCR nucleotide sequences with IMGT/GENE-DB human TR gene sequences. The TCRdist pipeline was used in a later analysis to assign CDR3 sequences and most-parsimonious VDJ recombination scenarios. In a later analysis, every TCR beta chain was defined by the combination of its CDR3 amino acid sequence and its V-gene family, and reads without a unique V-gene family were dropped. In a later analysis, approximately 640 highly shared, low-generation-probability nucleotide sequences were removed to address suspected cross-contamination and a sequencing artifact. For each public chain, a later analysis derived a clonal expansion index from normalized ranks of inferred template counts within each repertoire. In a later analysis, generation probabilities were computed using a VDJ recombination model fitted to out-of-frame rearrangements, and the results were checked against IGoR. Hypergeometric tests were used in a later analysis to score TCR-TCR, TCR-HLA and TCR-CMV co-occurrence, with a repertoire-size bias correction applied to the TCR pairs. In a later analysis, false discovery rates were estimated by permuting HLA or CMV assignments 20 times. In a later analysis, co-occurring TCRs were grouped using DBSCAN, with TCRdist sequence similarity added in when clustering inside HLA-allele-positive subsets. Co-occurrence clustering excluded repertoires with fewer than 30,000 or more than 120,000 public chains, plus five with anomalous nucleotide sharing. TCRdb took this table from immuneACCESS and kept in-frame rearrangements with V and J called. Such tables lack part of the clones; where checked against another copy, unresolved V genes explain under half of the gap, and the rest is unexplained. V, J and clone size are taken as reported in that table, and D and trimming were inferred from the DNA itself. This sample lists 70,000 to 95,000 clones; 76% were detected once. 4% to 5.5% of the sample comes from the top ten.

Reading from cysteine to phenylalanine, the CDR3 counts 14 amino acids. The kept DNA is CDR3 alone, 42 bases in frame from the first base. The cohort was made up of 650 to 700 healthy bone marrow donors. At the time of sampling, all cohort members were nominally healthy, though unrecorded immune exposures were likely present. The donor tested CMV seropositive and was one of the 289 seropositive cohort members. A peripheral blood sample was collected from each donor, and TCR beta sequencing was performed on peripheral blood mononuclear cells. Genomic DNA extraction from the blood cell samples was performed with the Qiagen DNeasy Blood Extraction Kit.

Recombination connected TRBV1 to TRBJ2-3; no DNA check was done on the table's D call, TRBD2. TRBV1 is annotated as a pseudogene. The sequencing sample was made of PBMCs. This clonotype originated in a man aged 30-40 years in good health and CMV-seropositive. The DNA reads TGCACCCGAGATCTTACGTATAGCACAGATACGCAGTATTTT. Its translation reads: CTRDLTYSTDTQYF.